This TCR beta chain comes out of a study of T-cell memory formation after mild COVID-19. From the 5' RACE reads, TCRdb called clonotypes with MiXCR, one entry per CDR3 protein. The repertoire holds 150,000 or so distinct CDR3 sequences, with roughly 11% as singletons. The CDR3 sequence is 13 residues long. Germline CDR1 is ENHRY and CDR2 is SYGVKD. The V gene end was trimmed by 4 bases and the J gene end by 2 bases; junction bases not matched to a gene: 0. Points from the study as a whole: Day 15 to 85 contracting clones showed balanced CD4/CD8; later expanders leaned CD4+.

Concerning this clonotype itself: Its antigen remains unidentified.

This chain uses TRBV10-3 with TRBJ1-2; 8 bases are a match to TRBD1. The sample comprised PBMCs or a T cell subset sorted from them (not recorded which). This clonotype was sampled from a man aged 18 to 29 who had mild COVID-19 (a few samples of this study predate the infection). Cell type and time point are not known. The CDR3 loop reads CAISGTGNYGYTF. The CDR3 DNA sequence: TGTGCCATCAGTGGGACAGGGAACTATGGCTACACCTTC.